Shown below are 2 T cell receptor beta chains from a single sample sequenced in a study of blood T cell repertoires in COVID-19 (TCRdb year 2020). The receptor library was made with the immunoSEQ multiplex PCR assay. TCRdb took this table from immuneACCESS and kept in-frame rearrangements with V and J called. Such tables lack part of the clones; where checked against another copy, unresolved V genes explain under half of the gap, and the rest is unexplained. Here the sample has about 68,000 clones; approximately 90% occur a single time. The leading ten clones occupy 4.5% to 6% of the sample. Sequences were obtained from peripheral blood. The receptors come from a woman in her sixties or seventies with active COVID-19.

In DNA, the CDR3 is TGCGCCAGCAGCCGGCGACAGGGGCGATCAGAGACCCAGTACTTC. This gives the protein CASSRRQGRSETQYF. The chain combines TRBV4-1 with TRBJ2-5, with 8 positions matching TRBD1. The germline V gene has CDR1 MGHRA and CDR2 YSYEKL. This CDR3 is built from 15 residues. V was pared by 4 bases and J by 4 bases, with 8 bases of the junction left unmatched.

J is TRBJ2-7 and V is TRBV6-1; D is uncertain. Between the trimmed V and J ends, which lost 2 bases and 1 base, there was a span of 3 bases. Per the germline V gene, CDR1 is MNHNS and CDR2 is SASEGT. The length of the CDR3 is 12 residues. The CDR3 nucleotides are TGTGCCAGCAGTGAACAGTCCTACGAGCAGTACTTC. It is translated as CASSEQSYEQYF.